This T cell receptor beta chain was sequenced in a study of blood T cell repertoires in COVID-19. Background on the study: Collection of acute and convalescent COVID-19 samples took place in the United States, Italy and Spain. T cells, B-cell-depleted T cells, or PBMCs supplied cDNA or gDNA.

Assay: immunoSEQ multiplex PCR; the TCRdb copy retains only in-frame clones and omits some. This table holds about 48,000 clones, over 70% found once. The ends were cut back, 6 bases at V and 4 bases at J, with 25 bases in the middle. From germline, CDR1 is MNHEY and CDR2 SMNVEV (reference sequence). This CDR3 spans 18 amino acids. The sample consisted of peripheral blood. This chain connects TRBV27 to TRBJ1-5; TRBD1 is a possible D gene (6 bases). The receptor's source is a human donor in a cohort sampled during active COVID-19. CDR3 in DNA: TGTGCCAGCAGCCCTATAGCCCTTGGGACACCGCGGAATCAGCCCCAGCATTTT. Amino acids: CASSPIALGTPRNQPQHF.